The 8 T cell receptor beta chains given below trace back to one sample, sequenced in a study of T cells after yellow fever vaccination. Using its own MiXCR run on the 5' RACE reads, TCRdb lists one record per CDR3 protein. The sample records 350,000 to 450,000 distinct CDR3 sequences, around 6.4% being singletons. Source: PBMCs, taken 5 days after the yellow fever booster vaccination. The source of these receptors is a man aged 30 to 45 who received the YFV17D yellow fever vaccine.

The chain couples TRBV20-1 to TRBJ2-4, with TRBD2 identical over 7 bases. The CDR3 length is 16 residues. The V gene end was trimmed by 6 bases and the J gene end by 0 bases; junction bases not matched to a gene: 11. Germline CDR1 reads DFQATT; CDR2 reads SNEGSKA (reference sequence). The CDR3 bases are TGCAGTGCCGGAAGGGGAGGGAGCGTAGCCAAAAACATTCAGTACTTC. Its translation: CSAGRGGSVAKNIQYF.

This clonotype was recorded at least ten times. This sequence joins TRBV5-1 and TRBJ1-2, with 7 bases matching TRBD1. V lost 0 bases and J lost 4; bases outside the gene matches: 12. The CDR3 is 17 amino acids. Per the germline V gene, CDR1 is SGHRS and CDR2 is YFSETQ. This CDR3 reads CASSLGGQGGYFYGYTF. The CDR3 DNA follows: TGCGCCAGCAGCTTGGGGGGGCAAGGGGGCTACTTCTATGGCTACACCTTC.

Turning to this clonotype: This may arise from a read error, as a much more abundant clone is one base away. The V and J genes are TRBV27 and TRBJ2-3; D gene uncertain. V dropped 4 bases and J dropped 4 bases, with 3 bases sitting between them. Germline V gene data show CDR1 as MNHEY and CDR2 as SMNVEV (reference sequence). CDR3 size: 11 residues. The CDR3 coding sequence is TGTGCCAGCAGTTATTCAGATACGCAGTATTTT. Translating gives CASSYSDTQYF.

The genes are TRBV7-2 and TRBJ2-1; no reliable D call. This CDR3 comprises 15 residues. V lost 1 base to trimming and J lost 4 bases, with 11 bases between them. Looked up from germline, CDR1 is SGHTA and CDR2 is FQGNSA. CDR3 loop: CASSLGPDRYNEQFF. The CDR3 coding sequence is TGTGCCAGCAGCTTAGGCCCGGATCGATACAATGAGCAGTTCTTC.

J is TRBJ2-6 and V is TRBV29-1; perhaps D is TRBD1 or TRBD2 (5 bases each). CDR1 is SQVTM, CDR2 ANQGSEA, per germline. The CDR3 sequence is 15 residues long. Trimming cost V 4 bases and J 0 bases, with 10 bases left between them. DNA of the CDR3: TGCAGCGTTGCCGGGGACCGCTCTGGGGCCAACGTCCTGACTTTC. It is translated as CSVAGDRSGANVLTF.

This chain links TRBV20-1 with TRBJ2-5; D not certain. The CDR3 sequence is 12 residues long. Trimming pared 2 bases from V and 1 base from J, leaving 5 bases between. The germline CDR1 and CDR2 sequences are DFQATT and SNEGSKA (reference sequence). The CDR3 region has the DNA TGCAGTGCTAGATCGGTCCAAGAGACCCAGTACTTC. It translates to CSARSVQETQYF.

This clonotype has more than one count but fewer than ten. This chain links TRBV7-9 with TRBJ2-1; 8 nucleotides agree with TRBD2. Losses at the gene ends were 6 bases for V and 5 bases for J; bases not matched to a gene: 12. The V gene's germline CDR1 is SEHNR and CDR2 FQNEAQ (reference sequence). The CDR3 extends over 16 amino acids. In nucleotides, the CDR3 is TGTGCCAGCAGGAATACCGGGACTAGGATCGACAATGAGCAGTTCTTC. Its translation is CASRNTGTRIDNEQFF.

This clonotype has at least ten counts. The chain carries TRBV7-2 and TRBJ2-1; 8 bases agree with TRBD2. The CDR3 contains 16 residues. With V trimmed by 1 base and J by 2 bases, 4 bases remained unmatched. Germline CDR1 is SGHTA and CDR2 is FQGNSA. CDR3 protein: CASSLGGSGTYNEQFF. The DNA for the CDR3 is TGTGCCAGCAGCTTAGGCGGTAGCGGGACCTACAATGAGCAGTTCTTC. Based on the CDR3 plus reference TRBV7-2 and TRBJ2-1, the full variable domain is GAGVSQSPSNKVTEKGKDVELRCDPISGHTALYWYRQSLGQGLEFLIYFQGNSAPDKSGLPSDRFSAERTGGSVSTLTIQRTQQEDSAVYLCASSLGGSGTYNEQFFGPGTRLTVL.